The T cell receptor beta chain under discussion was sequenced for a study of CD8+ T cells in alopecia areata. Overall study context: Each day, treated patients took oral tofacitinib twice, at 5 to 10 mg per dose.

Broader study findings: Against the mouse data, patients shared TCRs less clearly, possibly for HLA reasons. Elevated clonality characterized lesional scalp relative to normal scalp, particularly in alopecia totalis/universalis.

Trimming cost V 2 bases and J 4 bases; bases outside gene matches: 2. The CDR3 runs 15 residues. The germline V gene has CDR1 SGHTA and CDR2 FQGTGA. Alopecia areata patients had lesional scalp punch biopsies and peripheral blood taken from them. With respect to this clone: The antigen remains unidentified.

It was cDNA, reverse transcribed from extracted RNA, that served as the sequencing template. The assay was immunoSEQ multiplex PCR, and TCRdb's table has in-frame clones only and misses some. The sample lists 150,000 or so clones, roughly 50% occurring once. The sequence came from a human donor with alopecia areata. The rearrangement links TRBV7-3 to TRBJ2-3, with 11 bases identical to TRBD1. Sequencing input: CD4+ T cells sorted from blood. The CDR3 nucleotides are TGTGCCAGCAGCTTAGGACAGGGGGCGGCAGATACGCAGTATTTT. Encoded protein: CASSLGQGAADTQYF.